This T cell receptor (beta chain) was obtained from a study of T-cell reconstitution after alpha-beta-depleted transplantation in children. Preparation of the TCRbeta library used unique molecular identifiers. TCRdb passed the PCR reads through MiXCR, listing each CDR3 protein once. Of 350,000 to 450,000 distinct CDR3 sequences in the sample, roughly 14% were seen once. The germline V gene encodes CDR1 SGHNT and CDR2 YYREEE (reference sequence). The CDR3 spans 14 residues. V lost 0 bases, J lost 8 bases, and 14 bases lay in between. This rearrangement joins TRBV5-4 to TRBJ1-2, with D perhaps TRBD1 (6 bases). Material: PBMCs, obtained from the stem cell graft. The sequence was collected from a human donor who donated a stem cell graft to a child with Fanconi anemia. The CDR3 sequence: CASSLATGAGGYTF. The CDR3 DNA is TGTGCCAGCAGCTTGGCGACGGGGGCGGGAGGCTACACCTTC.